Below are 29 T cell receptor beta chains sequenced from a single sample in a study of T cell repertoires in cytomegalovirus infection. TCRdb ran MiXCR on the reads and lists one entry per CDR3 protein. The sample carries 300,000 to 450,000 distinct CDR3 sequences, 15% to 20% recorded once. Material: PBMCs. These receptors were obtained from a human donor in good health (CMV status not recorded). Some clones in this sample may be carry-over from other donors' samples.

The chain's CDR3 is CASGAPLDGDYGYTF. DNA for the CDR3: TGTGCCAGCGGTGCTCCACTGGACGGGGACTATGGCTACACCTTC. The V call is TRBV7-9, the J call TRBJ1-2, with D uncertain. The CDR3 loop spans 15 amino acids. Trimming shortened V by 8 bases and J by 3 bases, and 19 bases separated the two germline ends. Germline CDR1 and CDR2: SEHNR and FQNEAQ (reference sequence).

The chain links TRBV28 to TRBJ2-5, with 15 bases fitting TRBD2. J lost 7 bases, V lost 6 bases, and 12 bases had no gene match. The CDR3 covers 17 residues. Germline values: CDR1 MDHEN, CDR2 SYDVKM. CDR3 sequence reads: CASSPGTSGGIARTQYF. CDR3 coding DNA: TGTGCCAGCAGCCCCGGGACTAGCGGGGGGATAGCCAGGACCCAGTACTTC.

The chain couples TRBV24-1 to TRBJ2-1; D may be TRBD2 (6 bases). Germline V gene lookup returns CDR1 KGHDR and CDR2 SFDVKD. This CDR3 is 15 amino acids long. The V gene lost 2 bases and the J gene lost 8 bases, with 15 bases spanning the gap. CDR3 loop: CATSDSGGPGDEQFF. In DNA form, the CDR3 reads TGTGCCACCAGTGATTCTGGAGGGCCGGGAGATGAGCAGTTCTTC.

This clonotype was counted only a few times. The chain joins TRBV7-2 to TRBJ1-2, with 8 bases fitting TRBD1. CDR1 and CDR2 (germline): SGHTA, FQGNSA. This CDR3 is built from 15 residues. After removal of 5 bases from V and 4 bases from J, the junction contained 9 bases not matched to a gene. CDR3 protein: CASSADRVVSYGYTF. For the CDR3, the DNA is TGTGCCAGCAGCGCGGACAGGGTAGTGTCCTATGGCTACACCTTC.

Remarks on this clonotype: The missing conserved phenylalanine or tryptophan at the end of this CDR3 makes a read error likely. The chain uses TRBV11-1 and TRBJ2-7; D gene unclear. Germline V gives CDR1 SGHAT, CDR2 FQDESV (reference sequence). Trimming left V 0 bases short and J 0 bases short, with 6 bases between. This CDR3 is 14 amino acids long. The CDR3 spells CASSLAQSSYEQYL. Written as DNA, the CDR3 is TGTGCCAGCAGCTTAGCCCAGAGCTCCTACGAGCAGTACCTC.

In the case of this clonotype: It may be a read error: a sequence one base away is much more abundant. This CDR3 reads CASSSLTYNEQFF. The CDR3 DNA reads as TGTGCCAGCAGTTCTCTGACATACAATGAGCAGTTCTTC. V usage is TRBV12-3 or TRBV12-4 and J usage is TRBJ2-1; no clear D gene. Trimming took 4 bases from V and 4 from J, leaving 8 bases between them. CDR3 length: 13 amino acids.

The chain recombines TRBV28 with TRBJ2-2, with D hard to call. Trimming left V 0 bases short and J 2 bases short, with 7 bases between. Germline CDR1 MDHEN, CDR2 SYDVKM. This CDR3 has 15 amino acids. CDR3 loop: CASSLWSENTGELFF. CDR3 in DNA: TGTGCCAGCAGTTTATGGTCGGAAAACACCGGGGAGCTGTTTTTT.

The chain has TRBV10-2 and TRBJ2-1, with 10 nucleotides matching TRBD1. Trimming took 2 bases from V and 7 from J; bases not matched to a gene: 5. Germline values: CDR1 WSHSY, CDR2 SAAADI. CDR3 size: 15 residues. CDR3 residues: CASSEGTGQGNEQFF. DNA for the CDR3: TGCGCCAGCAGTGAGGGAACGGGACAGGGGAATGAGCAGTTCTTC.

J is TRBJ1-2 and V is TRBV20-1, with D possibly being TRBD1 (5 bases). Trimming cost V 4 bases and J 3 bases, with 18 bases left between them. The germline gives CDR1 DFQATT, CDR2 SNEGSKA (reference sequence). This CDR3 is built from 15 residues. DNA for the CDR3: TGCAGTGCTAATACTGGGGCCCAGGGCGACTATGGCTACACCTTC. It specifies CSANTGAQGDYGYTF.

This clonotype was detected a few times. The rearrangement joins TRBV6-2 or TRBV6-3 to TRBJ2-7; 8 bases fit TRBD2. Germline V gene lookup returns CDR1 MNHEY and CDR2 SVGEGT. This CDR3 spans 12 amino acids. V shed 7 bases and J 12 bases; nucleotides not matched to a gene: 11. The CDR3 here is CASTGASGLRYF. CDR3 DNA sequence: TGTGCCAGCACCGGCGCTAGCGGGTTGCGGTACTTC.

V gene TRBV19 combines with J gene TRBJ1-2; D is possibly TRBD1 (5 bases). V lost 6 bases and J lost 4, with 15 bases in between. The CDR3 runs 14 residues. Looked up from germline, CDR1 is LNHDA and CDR2 is SQIVND (reference sequence). The CDR3 protein is CASSSQVWLYGYTF. In DNA, the CDR3 is TGTGCCAGTAGCTCACAGGTTTGGCTCTATGGCTACACCTTC.

In its sample, this clonotype was seen many times. This chain joins TRBV7-6 and TRBJ2-5; 9 bases match TRBD1. The junction had 4 bases not matched to a gene; V was cut back by 0 bases and J by 2 bases. CDR3 length equals 16 residues. Germline assignment: CDR1 SGHVS and CDR2 FNYEAQ. The CDR3 loop is CASSLAEGTGQETQYF. In nucleotides, the CDR3 is TGTGCCAGCAGCTTAGCGGAGGGGACAGGGCAAGAGACCCAGTACTTC.

The rearrangement uses TRBV28 and TRBJ1-4, with D perhaps matching TRBD1 (5 bases). The CDR3 extends over 12 amino acids. Germline CDR1 and CDR2: MDHEN and SYDVKM. V lost 10 bases, J lost 5 bases, and 11 bases lay in between. Here the CDR3 reads CATGGGNEKLFF. The DNA of the CDR3 is TGTGCCACTGGGGGAGGGAATGAAAAACTGTTTTTT.

This clonotype was seen at least ten times. The rearrangement links TRBV12-3 or TRBV12-4 to TRBJ2-3, with unresolved D. The V end was cut by 6 bases, the J end by 0 bases, with 4 bases between. The CDR3 sequence is 12 residues long. CDR3 nucleotides: TGTGCCAGCAGCCAAAGCACAGATACGCAGTATTTT. Amino acids: CASSQSTDTQYF.

The V and J genes are TRBV23-1 and TRBJ1-6; D gene uncertain. TRBV23-1 is an ORF, and what it does is uncertain. The CDR3 contains 17 residues. V lost 6 bases and J 6 bases, leaving 21 bases between the germline ends. CDR3 DNA: TGCGCCAGCAGAGCTAAGACCGCGGTTGACTCTAATTCACCCCTCCACTTT. Its protein product is CASRAKTAVDSNSPLHF.

This clonotype was seen ten or more times. This CDR3 reads CASSPVGGRDTEAFF. The CDR3 region has the DNA TGTGCCAGCAGCCCCGTCGGGGGGAGGGACACTGAAGCTTTCTTT. This rearrangement joins TRBV7-7 to TRBJ1-1, with D possibly TRBD1 on 5 matching bases. In germline, CDR1 is SSHAT, CDR2 FNYEAQ (reference sequence). V lost 5 bases and J 3 bases, leaving 16 bases between the germline ends. This CDR3 comprises 15 residues.

This clonotype was seen many times. This rearrangement joins TRBV7-2 to TRBJ2-7; D gene uncertain. Germline V CDR1 and CDR2: SGHTA, FQGNSA. There are 12 residues in the CDR3. V lost 5 bases and J lost 6, with 11 bases in between. CDR3 in amino acids: CASSRWTSEQYF. The CDR3 nucleotides read TGTGCCAGCAGCCGCTGGACCTCCGAGCAGTACTTC.

This clonotype was counted between two and nine times. This sequence joins TRBV19 and TRBJ1-5; no clear D gene. CDR1 is LNHDA, CDR2 SQIVND, per germline (reference sequence). The CDR3 is 14 amino acids. V lost 6 bases, J lost 1 base, and 10 bases lay in between. CDR3 in DNA: TGTGCCAGTAGACTAACCGGGAGCAATCAGCCCCAGCATTTT. It translates to CASRLTGSNQPQHF.

This clonotype was observed a few times. CDR3 DNA sequence: TGCAGTGCTAGAGAAGGAACTAGCGGGAGGGAGACCCAGTACTTC. It specifies CSAREGTSGRETQYF. The chain recombines TRBV20-1 with TRBJ2-5; 12 bases agree with TRBD2. The CDR3 totals 15 residues. The J segment lost 5 bases and the V segment lost 0 bases, leaving 4 bases of the junction unmatched. Germline V lookup: CDR1 DFQATT, CDR2 SNEGSKA (reference sequence).

This clonotype was detected only a few times. This rearrangement joins TRBV6-2 or TRBV6-3 to TRBJ2-7; 12 bases map to TRBD2. The CDR3 contains 15 residues. Per germline, CDR1 MNHEY and CDR2 SVGEGT. Losses at the gene ends were 4 bases for V and 2 bases for J; bases not matched to a gene: 3. The CDR3 reads CASSFGLAGTYEQYF. The DNA for the CDR3 is TGTGCCAGCAGTTTCGGACTAGCGGGAACCTACGAGCAGTACTTC.

The chain recombines TRBV2 with TRBJ1-4; D might be TRBD1 (5 bases). This CDR3 spans 15 amino acids. Trimming took off 4 bases at V and 2 bases at J, with 11 bases between the two ends. From germline, CDR1 is SNHLY and CDR2 FYNNEI. The CDR3 sequence: CASSAQGSTNEKLFF. In nucleotides, the CDR3 is TGTGCCAGCAGTGCCCAGGGTAGTACTAATGAAAAACTGTTTTTT.

The rearrangement uses TRBV20-1 and TRBJ2-5; 11 nucleotides agree with TRBD2. The V gene end was trimmed by 1 base and the J gene end by 5 bases; junction bases not matched to a gene: 6. CDR1 is DFQATT, CDR2 SNEGSKA, per germline (reference sequence). CDR3 length: 15 residues. The CDR3 sequence is CSARVLAGGGETQYF. The DNA of the CDR3 is TGCAGTGCTAGAGTTCTAGCGGGAGGTGGGGAGACCCAGTACTTC.

This clonotype was picked up many times. The chain employs TRBV7-8 and TRBJ1-6; tentative D call: TRBD1 (5 bases). Germline assignment: CDR1 SGHVS and CDR2 FQNEAQ. The CDR3 spans 15 residues. V dropped 5 bases and J dropped 6 bases, with 14 bases sitting between them. Here the CDR3 DNA reads TGTGCCAGCAGCCCCCCCCCGGGGCCTAATTCACCCCTCCACTTT. Translating gives CASSPPPGPNSPLHF. Looking up the rest from reference TRBV7-8 and TRBJ1-6 gives the full variable domain: GAGVSQSPRYKVAKRGQDVALRCDPISGHVSLFWYQQALGQGPEFLTYFQNEAQLDKSGLPSDRFFAERPEGSVSTLKIQRTQQEDSAVYLCASSPPPGPNSPLHFGNGTRLTVT.

This clonotype was counted at least ten times. This chain connects TRBV7-2 to TRBJ2-3; perhaps TRBD1 as D (6 bases). V lost 0 bases, J lost 1 base, and 11 bases lay in between. The CDR3 runs 16 residues. The germline gives CDR1 SGHTA, CDR2 FQGNSA. The CDR3 coding sequence is TGTGCCAGCAGCTTAGCCCTGCAGGGGCGCACAGATACGCAGTATTTT. Translating it yields CASSLALQGRTDTQYF.

The V and J genes are TRBV10-2 and TRBJ2-5, with 12 positions matching TRBD2. Trimming took 4 bases from V and 3 from J; bases not matched to a gene: 3. The CDR3 consists of 15 residues. Germline assignment: CDR1 WSHSY and CDR2 SAAADI. The CDR3 nucleotides are TGCGCCAGCAGTGGGACTAGCGGGGCCAAAGAGACCCAGTACTTC. This gives the protein CASSGTSGAKETQYF.

This chain links TRBV6-2 or TRBV6-3 with TRBJ2-1, with D unclear. The CDR3 sequence is 14 residues long. The germline V gene encodes CDR1 MNHEY and CDR2 SVGEGT. Deletions cut 2 bases from V and 5 bases from J, with 10 bases between. In nucleotides, the CDR3 is TGTGCCAGCAGTTACATGCGGCCGAACAATGAGCAGTTCTTC. Protein product: CASSYMRPNNEQFF.

This clonotype was observed at least ten times. The chain links TRBV7-2 to TRBJ1-2; 7 bases are shared with TRBD1. The CDR3 is made up of 15 amino acids. Trimming took 5 bases from V and 0 from J; bases not matched to a gene: 6. The germline V gene has CDR1 SGHTA and CDR2 FQGNSA. The CDR3 loop reads CASSPLGQTNYGYTF. The CDR3 DNA reads TGTGCCAGCAGCCCGCTGGGACAGACTAACTATGGCTACACCTTC.

This clonotype was recorded at least ten times. The genes are TRBV7-9 and TRBJ2-1; D is possibly TRBD2 (5 bases). V was pared by 4 bases and J by 12 bases, with 22 bases between. This CDR3 is built from 15 residues. Germline CDR1 SEHNR, CDR2 FQNEAQ (reference sequence). The CDR3 is CASSSNRLQVGRQFF. The DNA of the CDR3 is TGTGCCAGCAGCTCAAATCGACTACAAGTTGGGAGGCAGTTCTTC.

This clonotype was picked up many times. The chain uses TRBV7-2 and TRBJ1-2; D unresolved. Per germline, CDR1 SGHTA and CDR2 FQGNSA. V gave up 1 base and J gave up 8 bases, with 14 bases separating them. CDR3 length equals 14 residues. The CDR3 protein is CASSLGWVAGGYTF. DNA for the CDR3: TGTGCCAGCAGCTTAGGGTGGGTGGCCGGAGGCTACACCTTC.